This entry concerns a single T cell receptor (beta chain). Genomic DNA (from each subset) was split evenly across several immunoSEQ plates. Assay used: immunoSEQ multiplex PCR; TCRdb lists only in-frame clones, some missing. The sample holds some 1.5 million clones, 95% to 99% seen once. CDR1 is SEHNR, CDR2 FQNEAQ, per germline (reference sequence). This CDR3 is built from 16 residues. V lost 2 bases to trimming and J lost 1 base, with 14 bases between them. Donation came from healthy HIV-negative adults that had no recent acute infections or vaccinations. This sample is drawn from a study of shared clonotypes between healthy human individuals. Overall study context: Every donor yielded three CD4 naive, three CD4 memory, two CD8 naive and one CD8 memory plate.

The sequence was collected from a man aged 30 to 39 in good health. The sample comprised naive CD4+ T cells sorted from blood. The sample's subset: CD45RA+ positively selected. J is TRBJ1-1 and V is TRBV7-9; no clear D. The CDR3 region has the DNA TGTGCCAGCAGCTTACGTGAGTTGGGAGGGAACACTGAAGCTTTCTTT. This sequence encodes CASSLRELGGNTEAFF.